Described below is a single T cell receptor beta chain sequence and its context. This clonotype is regarded as medium-sized (0.01 to 0.1%). Its antigen is unknown. No quality values exist for individual bases; no much larger clone is one base distant. At the junction V is shortened by 3 bases and J by 5 bases, with 10 bases in between. The CDR3 covers 13 residues, taking in both the cysteine and the phenylalanine. CDR3 DNA only is kept here, 39 bases in frame from base 1. According to the germline V gene (reference sequence), CDR1 reads LNHDA and CDR2 reads SQIVND. These data come from a study of T cells generated in artificial thymic organoids (dated by TCRdb to the late 2010s). About the investigation overall: TCR alpha and beta CDR3 repertoires of in vitro artificial thymic organoid-derived CD8 single positive T cells were compared with thymic and peripheral blood naive CD8 T cells. Displayed repertoire sequencing data were described as representative of three independent experiments.

Paper-wide results and their limitations: Organoid-derived CD8 single positive T cells showed physiological TCR clonotype diversity comparable to thymic and blood naive CD8 T cells.

TCRalpha and TCRbeta libraries were amplified separately by semi-nested PCR with Advantage 2 and reverse primers in the TRAC or TRBC constant regions. Between roughly 3 and 550 ng of total RNA was used as input for first-strand cDNA synthesis. TCR cDNA libraries were generated by 5'-RACE using the SMARTer PCR cDNA Synthesis kit, with a poly-dT primer employed for first-strand synthesis. Sample-specific 5-nucleotide barcodes were carried by the semi-nested constant-region reverse primers, and the resulting products were cleaned using the Zymo DNA Clean and Concentrator-5 kit. Pools of up to ten barcoded samples were ligated to Illumina adaptors and sequenced on an Illumina MiSeq as 2 x 150 bp paired-end reads. In the original analysis: Demultiplexed reads were aligned with BLAT to a custom library of all human TRAV, TRAJ, TRBV, TRBD and TRBJ combinations from IMGT. The best BLAT hits were picked using pslCDnaFilter (-maxAligns=1, -ignoreIntrons), and custom Perl scripts were used to calculate clonotype frequencies. TCRdb applied fastp at Q25 and MiXCR to the public reads, then kept only in-frame beta chains. Records with the same CDR3 protein are collapsed into one entry carrying the most frequent genes and DNA. The V and J calls were determined by TCRdb, not by the authors. The sample has about 3,300 distinct CDR3 sequences on record, less than 40% of them singletons. Of the sample, 2% to 3% is held by the ten largest clones.

Non-mobilized peripheral blood was obtained from healthy adult donors. Primary CD8+ T cells were enriched by magnetic beads using the Miltenyi CD8+ T cell Isolation Kit. Before RNA extraction, naive CD8 T cells from blood were sorted by FACS as CD3+TCRalphabeta+CD8+CD45RO-CCR7+ cells. For each sample, the RNeasy Micro kit was used to purify total RNA from 40,000 to 200,000 sorted cells, and RNA quality was checked on an Agilent RNA 6000 Nano chip. This TCR came from a human donor who gave cord blood stem cells for thymic organoid culture, a cardiac surgery patient who gave postnatal thymus, or a blood donor (not recorded which). Sequenced input: naive CD8+ T cells from blood. Sample cell subset or site, as interpreted from the label and publication: CD3+TCRalphabeta+CD8SP T cells; for blood, CD45RO-CCR7+ naive CD8+ T cells. The chain couples TRBV19 to TRBJ2-5; the D region is possibly TRBD1 or TRBD2, each matching across 6 bases. The CDR3 protein is CASSITGAETQYF. The DNA reads as follows: TGTGCCAGTAGTATTACGGGGGCGGAGACCCAGTACTTC.